The 20 T cell receptor beta chains listed next were all sequenced from one sample in a study of CD8+ T cells in alopecia areata. Treatment meaning: oral pan-JAK inhibitor, 5-10 mg twice daily. Sequencing used cDNA as its template, made by extracting RNA and reverse transcribing it. Some clones are missing from TCRdb's copy, which holds only in-frame ones; the method was immunoSEQ multiplex PCR. This table has fewer than 250,000 clones, roughly 60% appearing once. Sequenced here: CD4+ T cells sorted from blood, sampled at week 24, from a patient treated with tofacitinib. All receptors derive from a human donor with alopecia areata.

V gene TRBV13 combines with J gene TRBJ2-7; D ambiguous. The CDR3 spans 14 residues. V was clipped by 4 bases and J by 3 bases, with 13 bases between them. CDR1 and CDR2 from the germline V gene are PRHDT and FYEKMQ (reference sequence). The CDR3 DNA follows: TGTGCCAGCAGCTCCAATTCGAGGCGCTACGAGCAGTACTTC. Translation gives CASSSNSRRYEQYF.

The chain employs TRBV5-4 and TRBJ1-2; TRBD1 aligns across 9 bases. Germline trimming cut 1 base from V and 0 bases from J; bases unmatched to any gene: 10. CDR3 size: 18 residues. The V gene's germline CDR1 is SGHNT and CDR2 YYREEE (reference sequence). CDR3 residues: CASSLRVGQGTTNYGYTF. CDR3 sequence (DNA): TGTGCCAGCAGCTTGAGGGTGGGACAGGGAACGACTAACTATGGCTACACCTTC.

This clone has only one observation. The chain recombines TRBV27 with TRBJ1-1, with unresolved D. Germline V gene lookup returns CDR1 MNHEY and CDR2 SMNVEV (reference sequence). V lost 1 base, J lost 1 base, and 4 bases lay in between. This CDR3 is 13 amino acids long. This chain's CDR3 is CASSLWGNTEAFF. The CDR3 DNA reads TGTGCCAGCAGTTTATGGGGGAACACTGAAGCTTTCTTT.

On this clone: This sample also contains other DNA sequences that code for the same CDR3. V gene TRBV5-1 combines with J gene TRBJ1-2; 8 bases fit TRBD1. V shed 0 bases, J shed 2 bases, and the junction held 0 bases outside the gene matches. Germline V lookup: CDR1 SGHRS, CDR2 YFSETQ. This CDR3 contains 14 residues. CDR3 DNA sequence: TGCGCCAGCAGCTTGGGACAGGGGAACTATGGCTACACCTTC. Its translation: CASSLGQGNYGYTF.

The rearrangement uses TRBV29-1 and TRBJ2-3; 10 nucleotides agree with TRBD2. The CDR3 spans 15 residues. Germline V gene data show CDR1 as SQVTM and CDR2 as ANQGSEA. Trimming removed 0 bases from V and 1 base from J; junction bases left unmatched: 1. The CDR3 DNA follows: TGCAGCGTTGAAGACCTAGCGGGGGGCACAGATACGCAGTATTTT. This encodes CSVEDLAGGTDTQYF.

The V gene is TRBV2, the J gene TRBJ2-7; a weak D match, TRBD1 (6 bases). Per the germline V gene, CDR1 is SNHLY and CDR2 is FYNNEI. The CDR3 is 12 residues long. V was clipped by 7 bases and J by 5 bases, with 12 bases between them. CDR3 nucleotides: TGTGCCAGCAAGGGGGACCCACACGAGCAGTACTTC. Its protein product is CASKGDPHEQYF.

As regards this clone: Other DNA sequences within the sample encode an identical CDR3. The chain employs TRBV9 and TRBJ2-3, with D tentatively TRBD2 (6 bases). V was trimmed by 0 bases and J by 2 bases, leaving 7 bases between them. The germline CDR1 and CDR2 sequences are SGDLS and YYNGEE. The CDR3 is 14 amino acids. The CDR3 DNA follows: TGTGCCAGCAGCGTAGGGGACTCCACAGATACGCAGTATTTT. This translates into CASSVGDSTDTQYF. Full variable domain (missing parts from reference TRBV9 and TRBJ2-3): DSGVTQTPKHLITATGQRVTLRCSPRSGDLSVYWYQQSLDQGLQFLIQYYNGEERAKGNILERFSAQQFPDLHSELNLSSLELGDSALYFCASSVGDSTDTQYFGPGTRLTVL.

The V call is TRBV27, the J call TRBJ2-3; D assignment may be TRBD1 or TRBD2 (6 bases each). CDR1 is MNHEY, CDR2 SMNVEV, per germline (reference sequence). This CDR3 region has 15 residues. Trimming took 6 bases from V and 1 from J, leaving 14 bases between them. Here the CDR3 reads CASRPGGGRTDTQYF. The CDR3 DNA follows: TGTGCCAGCAGACCCGGTGGGGGGCGCACAGATACGCAGTATTTT.

The chain has TRBV6-6 and TRBJ2-3; 7 positions agree with TRBD2. The germline CDR1 and CDR2 sequences are MNHNY and SVGAGI (reference sequence). With V trimmed by 4 bases and J by 2 bases, 9 bases remained unmatched. The CDR3 consists of 16 residues. DNA for the CDR3: TGTGCCAGCAGTTCTCAGCGGGCGGGGGACACAGATACGCAGTATTTT. It codes for CASSSQRAGDTDTQYF.

The chain has TRBV6-4 and TRBJ1-2; D remains unclear. Deletions cut 3 bases from V and 2 bases from J, with 10 bases between. The CDR3 is made up of 14 amino acids. Germline CDR1 MRHNA, CDR2 SNTAGT. CDR3 in amino acids: CASSDSPYNYGYTF. CDR3 in DNA: TGTGCCAGCAGTGATTCGCCTTACAACTATGGCTACACCTTC.

This clone turned up a few times. The gene calls are TRBV10-1 and TRBJ2-2, with 9 nucleotides matching TRBD2. Germline CDR1 and CDR2: WNHNN and SYGVQD (reference sequence). Trimming removed 0 bases from V and 2 bases from J; junction bases left unmatched: 4. The CDR3 length is 17 residues. The CDR3 region has the DNA TGCGCCAGCAGTGAGTCGGGAGCGGGGGGCAACACCGGGGAGCTGTTTTTT. It is translated as CASSESGAGGNTGELFF.

The chain has TRBV10-3 and TRBJ2-7; D is perhaps TRBD1 (5 bases). Germline-derived CDR1 and CDR2 are ENHRY and SYGVKD. Trimming took 5 bases from V and 6 from J, leaving 17 bases between them. The CDR3 length is 14 residues. CDR3 DNA sequence: TGTGCCATCAGTATCGGCAGGGAATTTTCCGAGCAGTACTTC. Protein product: CAISIGREFSEQYF.

The V and J genes are TRBV29-1 and TRBJ1-2, with D unclear. The germline CDR1 and CDR2 sequences are SQVTM and ANQGSEA. The CDR3 has 12 residues. The V gene lost 3 bases and the J gene lost 5 bases, with 10 bases spanning the gap. The CDR3 region has the DNA TGCAGCGTTGATAGTTCGTCGTATGGCTACACCTTC. It yields the protein CSVDSSSYGYTF.

There are a few counts of this clone. CDR3 protein: CASSKGTGVNTGELFF. Here the CDR3 DNA reads TGTGCCAGCAGCAAAGGGACAGGGGTCAACACCGGGGAGCTGTTTTTT. This chain joins TRBV7-2 and TRBJ2-2; 10 nucleotides agree with TRBD1. V lost 5 bases, J lost 2 bases, and 5 bases stayed unmatched. This CDR3 region has 16 residues. Germline lookup yields CDR1 SGHTA and CDR2 FQGNSA.

V is TRBV5-1 and J is TRBJ2-3; D is perhaps TRBD2 (5 bases). The CDR3 runs 15 residues. Germline CDR1 and CDR2: SGHRS and YFSETQ. V gave up 4 bases and J gave up 0 bases, with 12 bases separating them. The CDR3 loop is CASSAEGPSTDTQYF. CDR3 DNA: TGCGCCAGCAGCGCAGAGGGTCCTAGCACAGATACGCAGTATTTT.

J is TRBJ2-7 and V is TRBV15; 13 nucleotides match TRBD2. Unmatched junction bases numbered 5, after V lost 1 base and J lost 2 bases. Germline CDR1 LNHNV, CDR2 YYDKDF (reference sequence). CDR3 length: 17 amino acids. The CDR3 DNA reads TGTGCCACCAGCAGAGTCCTACTAGCGGGGGGGACCTACGAGCAGTACTTC. Amino acid sequence: CATSRVLLAGGTYEQYF.

This clone was found a few times. The J gene is TRBJ2-2, the V gene TRBV9; a possible D gene is TRBD1 (6 bases). Germline V lookup: CDR1 SGDLS, CDR2 YYNGEE. V gave up 0 bases and J gave up 4 bases, with 10 bases separating them. This CDR3 has 15 amino acids. CDR3 amino acids: CASSVGQGTTGELFF. CDR3 coding DNA: TGTGCCAGCAGCGTAGGCCAGGGGACCACCGGGGAGCTGTTTTTT.

This clone was observed a handful of times. The same CDR3 arises from other DNA sequences in this sample as well. V is TRBV29-1 and J is TRBJ2-7; D may be TRBD1 or TRBD2 (5 bases each). In germline, CDR1 is SQVTM, CDR2 ANQGSEA. The CDR3 length is 12 residues. V lost 4 bases, J lost 0 bases, and 7 bases lay in between. The CDR3 region is CSVGGSSYEQYF. CDR3 sequence (DNA): TGCAGCGTTGGGGGGAGCTCCTACGAGCAGTACTTC.

This chain connects TRBV23-1 to TRBJ1-1, with D perhaps matching TRBD1 (5 bases). TRBV23-1 is identified as an open reading frame with a role that is uncertain. Trimming removed 3 bases at V and 2 bases at J, with 19 bases between. This CDR3 is 17 amino acids long. CDR3 nucleotides: TGCGCCAGCAGTCACGGGGGAAACAGTAATTCTAACACTGAAGCTTTCTTT. This translates into CASSHGGNSNSNTEAFF.

The rearrangement joins TRBV29-1 to TRBJ1-2, with a tentative D call TRBD1 (5 bases). The CDR3 has 13 residues. The V end was cut by 1 base, the J end by 4 bases, with 10 bases between. Germline V gene data show CDR1 as SQVTM and CDR2 as ANQGSEA. The CDR3 loop is CSVEAPGIYGYTF. CDR3 in DNA: TGCAGCGTTGAAGCCCCAGGGATCTATGGCTACACCTTC.